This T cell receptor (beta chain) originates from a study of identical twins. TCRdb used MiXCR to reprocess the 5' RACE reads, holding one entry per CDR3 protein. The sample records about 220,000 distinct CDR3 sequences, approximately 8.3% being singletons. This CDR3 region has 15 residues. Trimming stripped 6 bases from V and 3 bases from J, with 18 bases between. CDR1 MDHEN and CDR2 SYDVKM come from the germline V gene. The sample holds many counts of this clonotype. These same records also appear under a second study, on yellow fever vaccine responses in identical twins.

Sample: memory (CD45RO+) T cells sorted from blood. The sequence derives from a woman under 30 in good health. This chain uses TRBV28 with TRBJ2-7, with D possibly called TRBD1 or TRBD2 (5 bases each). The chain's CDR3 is CASSRGLEGIYEQYF. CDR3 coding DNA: TGTGCCAGCAGCAGAGGGCTAGAGGGGATCTACGAGCAGTACTTC.